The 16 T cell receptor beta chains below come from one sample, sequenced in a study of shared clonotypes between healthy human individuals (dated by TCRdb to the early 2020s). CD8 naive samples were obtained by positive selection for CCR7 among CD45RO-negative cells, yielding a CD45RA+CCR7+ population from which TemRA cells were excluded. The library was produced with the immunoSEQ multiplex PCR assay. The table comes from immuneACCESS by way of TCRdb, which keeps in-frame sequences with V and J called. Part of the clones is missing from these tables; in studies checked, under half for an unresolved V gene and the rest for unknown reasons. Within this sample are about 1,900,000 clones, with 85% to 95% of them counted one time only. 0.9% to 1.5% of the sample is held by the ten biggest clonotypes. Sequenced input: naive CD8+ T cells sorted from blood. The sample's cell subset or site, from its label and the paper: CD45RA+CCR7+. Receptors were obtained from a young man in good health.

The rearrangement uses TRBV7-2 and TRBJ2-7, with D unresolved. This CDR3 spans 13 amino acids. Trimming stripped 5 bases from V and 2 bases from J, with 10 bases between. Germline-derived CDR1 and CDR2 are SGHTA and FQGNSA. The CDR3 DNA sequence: TGTGCCAGCAGCCCAGATGGAGCCTACGAGCAGTACTTC. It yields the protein CASSPDGAYEQYF.

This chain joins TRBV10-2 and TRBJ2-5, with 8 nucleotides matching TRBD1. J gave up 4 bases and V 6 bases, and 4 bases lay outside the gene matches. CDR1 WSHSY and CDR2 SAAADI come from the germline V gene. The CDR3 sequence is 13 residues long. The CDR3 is CASRTDRGETQYF. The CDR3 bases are TGCGCCAGCAGGACCGACAGGGGAGAGACCCAGTACTTC.

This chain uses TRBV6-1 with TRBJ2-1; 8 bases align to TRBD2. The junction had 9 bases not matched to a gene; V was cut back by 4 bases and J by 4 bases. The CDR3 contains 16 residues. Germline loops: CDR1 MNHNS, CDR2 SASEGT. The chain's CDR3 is CASSALLASGYNEQFF. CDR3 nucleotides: TGTGCCAGCAGTGCTCTTTTGGCTAGCGGGTACAATGAGCAGTTCTTC.

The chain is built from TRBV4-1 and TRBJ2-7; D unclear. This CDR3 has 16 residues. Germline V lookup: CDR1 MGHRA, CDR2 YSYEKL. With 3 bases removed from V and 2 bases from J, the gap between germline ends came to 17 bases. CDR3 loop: CASSHRGNSPTYEQYF. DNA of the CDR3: TGCGCCAGCAGCCACAGAGGCAACAGTCCGACCTACGAGCAGTACTTC.

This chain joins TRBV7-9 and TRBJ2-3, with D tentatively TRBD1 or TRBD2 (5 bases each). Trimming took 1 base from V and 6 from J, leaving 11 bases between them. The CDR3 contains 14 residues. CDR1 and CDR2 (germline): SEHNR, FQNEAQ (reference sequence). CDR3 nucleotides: TGTGCCAGCAGCTTAGGTGAATGGGGGGATACGCAGTATTTT. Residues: CASSLGEWGDTQYF.

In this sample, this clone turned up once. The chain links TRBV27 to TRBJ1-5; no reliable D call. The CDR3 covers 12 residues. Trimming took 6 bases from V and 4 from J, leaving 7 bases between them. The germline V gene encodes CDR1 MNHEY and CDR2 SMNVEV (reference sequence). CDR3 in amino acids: CASSHYNQPQHF. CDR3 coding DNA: TGTGCCAGCAGCCATTATAATCAGCCCCAGCATTTT.

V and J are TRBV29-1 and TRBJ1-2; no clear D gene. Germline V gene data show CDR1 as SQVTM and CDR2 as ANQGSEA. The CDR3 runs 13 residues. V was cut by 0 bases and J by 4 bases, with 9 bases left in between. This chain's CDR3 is CSVEDFRSYGYTF. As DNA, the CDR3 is TGCAGCGTTGAAGATTTCAGATCCTATGGCTACACCTTC.

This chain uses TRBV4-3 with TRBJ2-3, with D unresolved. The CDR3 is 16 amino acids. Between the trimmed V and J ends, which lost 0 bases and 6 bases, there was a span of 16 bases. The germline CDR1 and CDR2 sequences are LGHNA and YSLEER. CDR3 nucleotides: TGCGCCAGCAGCCAAGATCGAGGCGGTCTGGGGGATACGCAGTATTTT. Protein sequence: CASSQDRGGLGDTQYF.

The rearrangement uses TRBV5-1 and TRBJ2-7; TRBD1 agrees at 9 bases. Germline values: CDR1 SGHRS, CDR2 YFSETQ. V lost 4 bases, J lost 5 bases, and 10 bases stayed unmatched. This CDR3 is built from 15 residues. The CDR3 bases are TGCGCCAGCAGCGTTTCCGGGACAGGGACCCACGAGCAGTACTTC. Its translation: CASSVSGTGTHEQYF.

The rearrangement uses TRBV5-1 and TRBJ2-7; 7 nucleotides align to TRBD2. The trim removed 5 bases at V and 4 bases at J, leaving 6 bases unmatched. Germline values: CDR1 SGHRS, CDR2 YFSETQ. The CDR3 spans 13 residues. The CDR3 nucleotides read TGCGCCAGCAGGGCGGGAGCGGGATACGAGCAGTACTTC. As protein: CASRAGAGYEQYF.

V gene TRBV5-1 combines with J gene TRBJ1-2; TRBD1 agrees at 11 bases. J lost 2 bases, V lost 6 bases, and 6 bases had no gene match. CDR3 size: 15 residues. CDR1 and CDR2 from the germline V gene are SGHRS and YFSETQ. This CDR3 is CASNGDRGYNYGYTF. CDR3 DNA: TGCGCCAGCAACGGGGACAGGGGGTACAACTATGGCTACACCTTC.

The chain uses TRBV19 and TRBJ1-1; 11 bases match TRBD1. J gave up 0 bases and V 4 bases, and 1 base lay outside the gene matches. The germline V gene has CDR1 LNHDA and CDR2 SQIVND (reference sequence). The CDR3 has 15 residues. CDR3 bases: TGTGCCAGTAGTAGGACAGGGGGCCTGAACACTGAAGCTTTCTTT. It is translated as CASSRTGGLNTEAFF.

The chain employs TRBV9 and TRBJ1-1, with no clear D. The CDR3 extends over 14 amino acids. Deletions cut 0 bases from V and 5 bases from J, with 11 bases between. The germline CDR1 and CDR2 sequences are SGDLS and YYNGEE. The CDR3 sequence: CASSVAGLETEAFF. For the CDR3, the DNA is TGTGCCAGCAGCGTAGCGGGGTTGGAGACTGAAGCTTTCTTT.

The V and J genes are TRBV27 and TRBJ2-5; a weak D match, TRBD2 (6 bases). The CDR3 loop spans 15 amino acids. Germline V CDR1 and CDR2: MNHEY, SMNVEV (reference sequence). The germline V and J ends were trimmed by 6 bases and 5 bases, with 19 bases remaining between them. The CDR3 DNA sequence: TGTGCCAGCAGCCAGCAGGGCGGGACGGGGGAGACCCAGTACTTC. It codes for CASSQQGGTGETQYF.

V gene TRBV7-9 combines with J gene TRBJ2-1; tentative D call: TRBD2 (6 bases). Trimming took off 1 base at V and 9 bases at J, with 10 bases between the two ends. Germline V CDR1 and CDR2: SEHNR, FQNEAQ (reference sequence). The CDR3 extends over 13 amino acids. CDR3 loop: CASSLGGAVEQFF. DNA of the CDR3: TGTGCCAGCAGCTTAGGCGGGGCGGTTGAGCAGTTCTTC.

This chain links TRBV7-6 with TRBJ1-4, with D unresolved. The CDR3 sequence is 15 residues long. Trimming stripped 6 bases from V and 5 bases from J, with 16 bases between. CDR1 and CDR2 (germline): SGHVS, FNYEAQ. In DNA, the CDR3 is TGTGCCAGCAGTTCTAGTAACAGCGAGAATGAAAAACTGTTTTTT. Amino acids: CASSSSNSENEKLFF.